This T cell receptor beta chain emerged from a study of cytomegalovirus exposure and HLA in healthy donors. The overall study: Genotyping showed 75% to 90% of about 370 donors falling in the Caucasian-associated ancestry cluster. Study conclusions and caveats: Specificity of a few CMV-associated chains for CMV antigens was verified in vitro.

Only a few counts were recorded for this clone. Its antigen is unknown. At the time of sampling, donors were nominally healthy, though unrecorded immune exposures were likely. The primer mix had 60 Vbeta and 13 Jbeta primers. The data were produced by immunoSEQ multiplex PCR, yet TCRdb's version contains in-frame clones alone and is incomplete. Of tens of thousands of clones detected, around 10% appear once; the ten largest clones hold about 25%. Germline assignment: CDR1 MNHNY and CDR2 SVGAGI (reference sequence). The CDR3 has 16 amino acids. The junction had 11 bases not matched to a gene; V was cut back by 6 bases and J by 4 bases.

This receptor was identified in a man aged 55 to 70 in good health and CMV-seropositive. Sequenced material: PBMCs. The chain recombines TRBV6-6 with TRBJ2-1; 8 nucleotides align to TRBD1. The chain's CDR3 is CASSRLADRAYNEQFF. In DNA, the CDR3 is TGTGCCAGCAGCCGCCTCGCGGACAGGGCTTACAATGAGCAGTTCTTC.